This record looks at one TCR beta chain sequence and its context. Its antigen is undetermined. This sample was taken from a study of radiation and T cells in renal cell carcinoma. Profiling relied on immunoSEQ multiplex PCR, and the TCRdb table lists in-frame clones only, not all of them. The sample shows approximately 31,000 clones, over 70% of them seen only once. The study, taken as a whole, reports: In blood, top tumor clones expanded by 2 weeks, shrinking by 4.

The CDR3 sequence is 12 residues long. With 4 bases removed from V and 4 bases from J, the gap between germline ends came to 8 bases. Germline V gene data show CDR1 as MGHRA and CDR2 as YSYEKL. Time point indicated: blood 4 weeks post-SBRT, at nephrectomy. Regarding treatment: 15 Gy SBRT to primary tumor, nephrectomy 4 weeks later. Nephrectomy followed 15 Gy stereotactic body radiation by 4 weeks. Serial blood draws occurred at baseline and 2 and 4 weeks post-SBRT. This renal cell carcinoma was of the clear cell type. This clonotype was sampled from a man aged 55 to 70 with renal cell carcinoma. The sequencing used blood, collected from a patient whose treatment included radiotherapy and nephrectomy. The V gene is TRBV4-1, the J gene TRBJ2-7; no firm D call. This CDR3 reads CASSRGDYEQYF. In DNA form, the CDR3 reads TGCGCCAGCAGCCGCGGCGATTACGAGCAGTACTTC.